Listed below are T cell receptor beta chains from one sample, sequenced in a study of blood T cells in healthy people across ages. TCRdb used MiXCR to reprocess the 5' RACE reads, holding one entry per CDR3 protein. The sample contains about 1,000,000 distinct CDR3 sequences, more than 35% of which appear only once. The sample was blood. The receptor set was obtained from a woman aged 55 to 70 in good health. Both conserved end residues are part of each CDR3. D genes are given only for firm matches. Where a row states a size, it is once, few, many or the class of an expanded clone; other rows omit it.

size,J,V,D,CDR3,DNA
NA,TRBJ2-6,TRBV7-6,NA,CASSLATGRTAGANVLTF,TGTGCCAGCAGTTTAGCGACAGGCAGGACGGCTGGGGCCAACGTCCTGACTTTC
NA,TRBJ2-3,TRBV4-2,NA,CASSQASPGTDTQYF,TGTGCCAGCAGCCAGGCCAGCCCTGGCACAGATACGCAGTATTTT
NA,TRBJ2-1,TRBV21-1,NA,CASQPWRKDVNEQFF,TGTGCCAGCCAGCCTTGGCGGAAGGACGTCAATGAGCAGTTCTTC
few,TRBJ1-2,TRBV27,TRBD1,CASRLRTGSTTYGYTF,TGTGCCAGCAGACTTAGGACAGGCTCAACTACCTATGGCTACACCTTC
NA,TRBJ2-2,TRBV12-3/TRBV12-4,TRBD1,CASSWTGSTGELFF,TGTGCCAGCAGTTGGACAGGGAGCACCGGGGAGCTGTTTTTT
NA,TRBJ2-3,TRBV7-9,TRBD2,CASSPRWTSRADTQYF,TGTGCCAGCAGCCCCAGGTGGACTAGCAGAGCAGATACGCAGTATTTT
NA,TRBJ2-1,TRBV27,NA,CASSPIGVVYNEQFF,TGTGCCAGCAGTCCAATCGGAGTGGTCTACAATGAGCAGTTCTTC
NA,TRBJ2-7,TRBV20-1,TRBD2,CSARDGLAGGPTYEQYF,TGCAGTGCTAGAGATGGCCTAGCGGGAGGGCCCACCTACGAGCAGTACTTC
few,TRBJ2-3,TRBV5-1,NA,CASSYRESTDTQYF,TGCGCCAGCAGCTACCGCGAGAGCACAGATACGCAGTATTTT
few,TRBJ2-5,TRBV6-2/TRBV6-3,TRBD2,CASSLGGRIQETQYF,TGTGCCAGCAGTTTAGGCGGGAGGATCCAAGAGACCCAGTACTTC
few,TRBJ2-3,TRBV12-3/TRBV12-4,TRBD2,CASSLLAGGDTQYF,TGCGCCAGCAGCTTGCTAGCGGGAGGGGACACGCAGTATTTT
NA,TRBJ2-3,TRBV4-1,TRBD2,CASSQEILTRTSGRFYTQYF,TGCGCCAGCAGCCAAGAAATACTTACGAGGACTAGCGGGAGGTTTTATACGCAGTATTTT
NA,TRBJ1-6,TRBV4-2,TRBD1,CASSPTGVNSPLHF,TGTGCCAGCAGCCCGACAGGGGTTAATTCACCCCTCCACTTT
NA,TRBJ1-5,TRBV5-5,NA,CASSLGGNRNQPQHF,TGTGCCAGCAGCTTGGGAGGGAATCGCAATCAGCCCCAGCATTTT
NA,TRBJ2-1,TRBV7-9,TRBD2,CAGGLAGDISVNEQFF,TGTGCCGGGGGACTAGCGGGAGACATTTCTGTCAATGAGCAGTTCTTC
NA,TRBJ2-3,TRBV10-1,NA,CASSETRGRTDTQYF,TGCGCCAGCAGTGAGACCCGGGGGCGGACAGATACGCAGTATTTT